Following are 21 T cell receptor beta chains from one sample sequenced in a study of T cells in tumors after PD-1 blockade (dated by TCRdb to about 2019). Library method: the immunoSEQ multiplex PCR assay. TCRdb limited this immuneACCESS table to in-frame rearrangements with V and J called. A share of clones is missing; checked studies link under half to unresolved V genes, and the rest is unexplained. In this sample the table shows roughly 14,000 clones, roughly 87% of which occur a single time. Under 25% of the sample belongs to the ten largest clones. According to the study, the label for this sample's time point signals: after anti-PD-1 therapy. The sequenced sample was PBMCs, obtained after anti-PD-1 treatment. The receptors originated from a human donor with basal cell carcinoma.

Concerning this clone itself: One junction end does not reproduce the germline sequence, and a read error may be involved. CDR3 protein: CANSMGLAGRDTQYF. The CDR3 DNA is TGTGCCAATAGTATGGGACTAGCGGGGAGGGATACGCAGTATTTT. V and J are TRBV19 and TRBJ2-3; 13 bases are a match to TRBD2. CDR1 is LNHDA and CDR2 is SQIVND in the germline V gene (reference sequence). CDR3 length: 15 amino acids.

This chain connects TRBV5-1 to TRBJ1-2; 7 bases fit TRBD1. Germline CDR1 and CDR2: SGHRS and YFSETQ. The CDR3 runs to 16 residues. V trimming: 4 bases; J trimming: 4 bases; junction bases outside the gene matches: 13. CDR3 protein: CASSQTEGASGYGYTF. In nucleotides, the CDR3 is TGCGCCAGCAGCCAGACCGAGGGGGCGAGTGGCTATGGCTACACCTTC. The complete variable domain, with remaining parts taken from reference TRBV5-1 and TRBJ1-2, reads KAGVTQTPRYLIKTRGQQVTLSCSPISGHRSVSWYQQTPGQGLQFLFEYFSETQRNKGNFPGRFSGRQFSNSRSEMNVSTLELGDSALYLCASSQTEGASGYGYTFGSGTRLTVV.

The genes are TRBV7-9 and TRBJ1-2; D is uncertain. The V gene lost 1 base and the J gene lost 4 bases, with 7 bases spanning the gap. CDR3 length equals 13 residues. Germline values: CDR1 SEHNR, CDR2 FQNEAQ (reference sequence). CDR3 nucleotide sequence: TGTGCCAGCAGCTTAGGAGGGATCTATGGCTACACCTTC. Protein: CASSLGGIYGYTF.

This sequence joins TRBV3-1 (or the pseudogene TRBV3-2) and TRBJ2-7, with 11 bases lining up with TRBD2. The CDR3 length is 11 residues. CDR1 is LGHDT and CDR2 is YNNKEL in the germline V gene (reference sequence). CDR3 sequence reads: CASGRGYEQYF. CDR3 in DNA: TGTGCTAGCGGGAGGGGATACGAGCAGTACTTC.

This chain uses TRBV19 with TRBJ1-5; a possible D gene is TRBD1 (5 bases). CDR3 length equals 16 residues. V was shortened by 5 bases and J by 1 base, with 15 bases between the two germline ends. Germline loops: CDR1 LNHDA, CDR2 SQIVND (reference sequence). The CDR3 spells CASSQGGWGSNQPQHF. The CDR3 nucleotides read TGTGCCAGTAGTCAGGGTGGTTGGGGAAGCAATCAGCCCCAGCATTTT.

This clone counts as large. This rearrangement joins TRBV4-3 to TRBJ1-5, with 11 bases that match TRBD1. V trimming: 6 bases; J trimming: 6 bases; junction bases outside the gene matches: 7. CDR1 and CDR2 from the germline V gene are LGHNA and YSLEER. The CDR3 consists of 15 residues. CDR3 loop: CASSHGTGGGQPQHF. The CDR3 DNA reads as TGCGCCAGCAGTCACGGGACAGGGGGTGGTCAGCCCCAGCATTTT.

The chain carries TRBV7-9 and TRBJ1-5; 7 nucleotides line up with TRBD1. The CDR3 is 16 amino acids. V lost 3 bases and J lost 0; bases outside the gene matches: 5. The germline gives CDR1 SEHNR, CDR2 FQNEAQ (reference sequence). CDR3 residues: CASSLGTVNSNQPQHF. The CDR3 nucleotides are TGTGCCAGCAGCTTGGGGACAGTCAATAGCAATCAGCCCCAGCATTTT.

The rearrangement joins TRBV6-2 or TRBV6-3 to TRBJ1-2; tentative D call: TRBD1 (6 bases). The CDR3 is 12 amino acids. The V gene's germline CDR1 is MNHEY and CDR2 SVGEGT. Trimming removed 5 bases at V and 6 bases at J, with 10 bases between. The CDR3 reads CASSDYRDGYTF. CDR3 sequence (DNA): TGTGCCAGCAGTGACTACAGGGATGGCTACACCTTC.

CDR3 protein: CASSLQGASGTEAFF. CDR3 sequence (DNA): TGCGCCAGCAGCTTACAGGGGGCAAGCGGCACTGAAGCTTTCTTT. V and J are TRBV5-1 and TRBJ1-1; 9 positions match TRBD1. The germline V gene encodes CDR1 SGHRS and CDR2 YFSETQ. V was pared by 2 bases and J by 4 bases, with 6 bases of the junction left unmatched. The CDR3 is 15 amino acids.

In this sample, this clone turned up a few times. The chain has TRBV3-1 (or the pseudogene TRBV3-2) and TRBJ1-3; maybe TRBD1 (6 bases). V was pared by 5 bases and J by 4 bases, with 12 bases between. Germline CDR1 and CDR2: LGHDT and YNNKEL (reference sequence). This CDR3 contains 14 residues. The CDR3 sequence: CASSETGRGNTIYF. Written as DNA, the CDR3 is TGTGCCAGCAGCGAAACAGGGAGAGGAAACACCATATATTTT.

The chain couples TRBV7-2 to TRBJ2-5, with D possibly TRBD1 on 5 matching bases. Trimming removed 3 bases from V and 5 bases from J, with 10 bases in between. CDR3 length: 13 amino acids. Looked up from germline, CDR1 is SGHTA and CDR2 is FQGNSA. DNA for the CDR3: TGTGCCAGCAGCTTTTTGAACAGGGAGACCCAGTACTTC. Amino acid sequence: CASSFLNRETQYF.

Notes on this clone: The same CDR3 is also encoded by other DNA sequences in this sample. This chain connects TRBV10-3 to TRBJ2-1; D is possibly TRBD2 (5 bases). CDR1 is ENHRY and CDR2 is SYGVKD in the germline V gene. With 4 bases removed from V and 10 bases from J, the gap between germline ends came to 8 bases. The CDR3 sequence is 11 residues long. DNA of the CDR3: TGTGCCATCAGTGTCGGGAACGAGCAGTTCTTC. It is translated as CAISVGNEQFF.

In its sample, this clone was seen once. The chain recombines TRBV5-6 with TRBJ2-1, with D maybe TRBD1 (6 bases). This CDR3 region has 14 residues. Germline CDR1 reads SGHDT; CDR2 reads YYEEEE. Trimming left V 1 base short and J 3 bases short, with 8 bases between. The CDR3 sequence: CASSLTGNYNEQFF. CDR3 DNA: TGTGCCAGCAGCTTGACAGGGAACTACAATGAGCAGTTCTTC.

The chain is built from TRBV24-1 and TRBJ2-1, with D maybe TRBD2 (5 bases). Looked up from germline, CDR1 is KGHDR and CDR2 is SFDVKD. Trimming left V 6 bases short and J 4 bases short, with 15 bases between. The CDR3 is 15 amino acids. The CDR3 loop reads CATSTFRRVYNEQFF. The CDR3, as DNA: TGTGCCACCAGTACGTTTCGGCGGGTTTACAATGAGCAGTTCTTC.

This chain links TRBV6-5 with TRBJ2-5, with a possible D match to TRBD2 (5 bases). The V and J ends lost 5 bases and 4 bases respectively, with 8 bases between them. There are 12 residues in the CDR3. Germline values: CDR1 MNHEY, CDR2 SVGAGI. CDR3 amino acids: CASSPGTETQYF. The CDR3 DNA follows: TGTGCCAGCAGTCCGGGAACAGAGACCCAGTACTTC.

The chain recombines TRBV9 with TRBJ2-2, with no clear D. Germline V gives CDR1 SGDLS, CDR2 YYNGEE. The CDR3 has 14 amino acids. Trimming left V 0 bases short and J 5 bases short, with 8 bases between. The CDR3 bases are TGTGCCAGCAGCGTAGTGGCGGCAACCGGGGAGCTGTTTTTT. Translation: CASSVVAATGELFF.

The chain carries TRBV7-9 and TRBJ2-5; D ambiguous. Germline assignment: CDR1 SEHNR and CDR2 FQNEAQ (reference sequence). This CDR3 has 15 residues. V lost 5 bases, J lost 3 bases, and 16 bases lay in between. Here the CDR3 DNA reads TGTGCCAGCAGCGCGACGGTAGGCAGTGAAGAGACCCAGTACTTC. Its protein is CASSATVGSEETQYF.

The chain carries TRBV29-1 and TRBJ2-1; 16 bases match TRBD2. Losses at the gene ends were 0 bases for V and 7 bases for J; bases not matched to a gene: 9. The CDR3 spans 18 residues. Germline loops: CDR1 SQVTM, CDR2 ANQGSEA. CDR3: CSVEDAGLAGGPGNEQFF. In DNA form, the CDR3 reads TGCAGCGTTGAAGACGCGGGACTAGCGGGAGGGCCGGGTAATGAGCAGTTCTTC.

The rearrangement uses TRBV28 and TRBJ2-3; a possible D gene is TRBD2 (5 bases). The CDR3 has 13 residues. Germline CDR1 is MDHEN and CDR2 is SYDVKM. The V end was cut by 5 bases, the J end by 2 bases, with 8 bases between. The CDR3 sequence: CASSLAYTDTQYF. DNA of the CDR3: TGTGCCAGCAGTCTAGCCTACACAGATACGCAGTATTTT.

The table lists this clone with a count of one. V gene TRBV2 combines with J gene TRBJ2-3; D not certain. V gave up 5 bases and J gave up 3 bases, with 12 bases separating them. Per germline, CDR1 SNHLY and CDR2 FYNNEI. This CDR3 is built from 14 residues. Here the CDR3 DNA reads TGTGCCAGCAGTTTAAGGGTAGGAACAGATACGCAGTATTTT. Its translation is CASSLRVGTDTQYF.

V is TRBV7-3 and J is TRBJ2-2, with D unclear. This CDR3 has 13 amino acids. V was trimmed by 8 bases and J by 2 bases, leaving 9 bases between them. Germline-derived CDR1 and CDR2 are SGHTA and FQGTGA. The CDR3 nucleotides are TGTGCCAGCGGGTTACCCAACACCGGGGAGCTGTTTTTT. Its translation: CASGLPNTGELFF.